This paragraph reports one TCR beta chain. These data come from a study of blood T cell repertoires in COVID-19. Here immunoSEQ multiplex PCR was the method, and the copy in TCRdb shows in-frame clones only, minus some. The data contain about 200,000 clones, around nine tenths of them singletons. The CDR3 covers 17 residues. Germline V gives CDR1 ENHRY, CDR2 SYGVKD. The J segment lost 2 bases and the V segment lost 4 bases, leaving 9 bases of the junction unmatched. This TCR was recovered from a man aged 45-65 years with COVID-19, enrolled during active disease. What was sequenced was peripheral blood. The V and J genes are TRBV10-3 and TRBJ1-3; 9 nucleotides align to TRBD1. The CDR3 loop reads CAISVLTGGLAGNTIYF. In DNA form, the CDR3 reads TGTGCCATCAGTGTCCTGACAGGGGGTCTCGCTGGAAACACCATATATTTT.